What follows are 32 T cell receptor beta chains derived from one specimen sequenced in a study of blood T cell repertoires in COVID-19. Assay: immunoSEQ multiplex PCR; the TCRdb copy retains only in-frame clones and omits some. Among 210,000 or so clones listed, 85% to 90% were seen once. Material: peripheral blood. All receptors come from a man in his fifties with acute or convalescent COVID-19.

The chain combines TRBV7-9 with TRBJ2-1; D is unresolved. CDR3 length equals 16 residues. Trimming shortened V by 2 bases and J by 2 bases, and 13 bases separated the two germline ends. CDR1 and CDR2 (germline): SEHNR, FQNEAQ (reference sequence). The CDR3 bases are TGTGCCAGCAGCTTACTGTCGCGCCTTACCTACAATGAGCAGTTCTTC. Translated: CASSLLSRLTYNEQFF.

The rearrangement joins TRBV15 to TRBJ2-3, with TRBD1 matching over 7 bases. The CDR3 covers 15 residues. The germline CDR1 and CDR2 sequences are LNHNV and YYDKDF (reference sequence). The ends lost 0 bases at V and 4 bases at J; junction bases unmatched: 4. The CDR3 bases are TGTGCCACCAGCAGAGACCCGACAGGGCCAGATACGCAGTATTTT. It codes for CATSRDPTGPDTQYF. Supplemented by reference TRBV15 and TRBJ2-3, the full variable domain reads DAMVIQNPRYQVTQFGKPVTLSCSQTLNHNVMYWYQQKSSQAPKLLFHYYDKDFNNEADTPDNFQSRRPNTSFCFLDIRSPGLGDTAMYLCATSRDPTGPDTQYFGPGTRLTVL.

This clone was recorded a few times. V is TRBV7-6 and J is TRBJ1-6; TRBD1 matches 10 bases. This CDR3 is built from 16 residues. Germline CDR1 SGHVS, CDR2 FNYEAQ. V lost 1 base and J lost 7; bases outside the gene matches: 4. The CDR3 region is CASSLGGQGPNSPLHF. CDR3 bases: TGTGCCAGCAGCTTAGGGGGACAGGGGCCGAATTCACCCCTCCACTTT.

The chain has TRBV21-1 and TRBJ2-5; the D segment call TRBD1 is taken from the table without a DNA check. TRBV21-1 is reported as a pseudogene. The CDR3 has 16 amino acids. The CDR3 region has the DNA TGTGCCAGCAGCCAAGACGCGAGGACACTTCAAGAGACCCAGTACTTC. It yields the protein CASSQDARTLQETQYF.

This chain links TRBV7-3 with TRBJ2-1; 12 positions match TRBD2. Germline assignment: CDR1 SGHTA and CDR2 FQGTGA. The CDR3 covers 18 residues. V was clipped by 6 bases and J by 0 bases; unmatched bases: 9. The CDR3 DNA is TGTGCCAGCAGGGCCGGGACTAGCGGGTCTAGCTCCTACAATGAGCAGTTCTTC. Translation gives CASRAGTSGSSSYNEQFF.

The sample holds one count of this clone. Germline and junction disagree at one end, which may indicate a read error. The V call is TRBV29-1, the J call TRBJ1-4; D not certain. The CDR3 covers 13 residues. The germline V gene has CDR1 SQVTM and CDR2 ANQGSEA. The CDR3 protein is CSVEGLTNEKLFF. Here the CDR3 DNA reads TGCAGCGTCGAAGGGCTCACTAATGAAAAACTGTTTTTT. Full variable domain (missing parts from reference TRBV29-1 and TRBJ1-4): SAVISQKPSRDICQRGTSLTIQCQVDSQVTMMFWYRQQPGQSLTLIATANQGSEATYESGFVIDKFPISRPNLTFSTLTVSNMSPEDSSIYLCSVEGLTNEKLFFGSGTQLSVL.

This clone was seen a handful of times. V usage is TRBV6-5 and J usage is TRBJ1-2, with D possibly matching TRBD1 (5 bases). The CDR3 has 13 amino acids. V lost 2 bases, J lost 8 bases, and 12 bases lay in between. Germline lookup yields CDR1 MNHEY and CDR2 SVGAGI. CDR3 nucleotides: TGTGCCAGCAGTTACAGGGGCAGTAGGGGCTACACCTTC. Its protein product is CASSYRGSRGYTF.

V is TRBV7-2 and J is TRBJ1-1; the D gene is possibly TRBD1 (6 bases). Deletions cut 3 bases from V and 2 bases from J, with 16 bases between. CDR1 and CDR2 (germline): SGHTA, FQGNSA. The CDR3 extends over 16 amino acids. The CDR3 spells CASSLGGGPLNTEAFF. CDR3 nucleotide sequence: TGTGCCAGCAGCTTGGGGGGGGGCCCTTTAAACACTGAAGCTTTCTTT.

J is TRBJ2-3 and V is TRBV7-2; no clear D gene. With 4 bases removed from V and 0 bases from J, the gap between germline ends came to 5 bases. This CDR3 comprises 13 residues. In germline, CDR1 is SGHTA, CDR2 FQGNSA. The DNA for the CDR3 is TGTGCCAGCAGCTCTTTCAGCACAGATACGCAGTATTTT. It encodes CASSSFSTDTQYF.

CDR3 nucleotides: TGTGCCAGCAGTGATCCCGCAGGGGGTTACTATGGCTACACCTTC. Protein: CASSDPAGGYYGYTF. V is TRBV6-4 and J is TRBJ1-2, with 7 bases that match TRBD1. This CDR3 is 15 amino acids long. V dropped 3 bases and J dropped 3; count of bases not matched to a gene: 7. Germline CDR1 MRHNA, CDR2 SNTAGT.

CDR3 loop: CASSLAGGGGRNTQYF. DNA of the CDR3: TGTGCCAGCAGCTTGGCTGGGGGAGGGGGGAGGAATACGCAGTATTTT. J is TRBJ2-3 and V is TRBV11-3; possible D gene TRBD2, 7 bases. Germline V gives CDR1 SGHNT, CDR2 YENEEA. V was shortened by 3 bases and J by 7 bases, with 20 bases between the two germline ends. The CDR3 contains 16 residues.

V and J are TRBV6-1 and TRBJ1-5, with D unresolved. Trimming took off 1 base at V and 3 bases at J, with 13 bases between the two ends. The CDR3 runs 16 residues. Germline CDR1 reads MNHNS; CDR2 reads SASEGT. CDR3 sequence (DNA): TGTGCCAGCAGTGAAGTGGTTTCTAGGTACAATCAGCCCCAGCATTTT. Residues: CASSEVVSRYNQPQHF.

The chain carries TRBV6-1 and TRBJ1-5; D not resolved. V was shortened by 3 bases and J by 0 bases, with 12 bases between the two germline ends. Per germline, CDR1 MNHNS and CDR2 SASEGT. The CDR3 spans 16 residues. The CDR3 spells CASSEVSGYSNQPQHF. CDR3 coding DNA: TGTGCCAGCAGTGAGGTCTCGGGGTATAGCAATCAGCCCCAGCATTTT.

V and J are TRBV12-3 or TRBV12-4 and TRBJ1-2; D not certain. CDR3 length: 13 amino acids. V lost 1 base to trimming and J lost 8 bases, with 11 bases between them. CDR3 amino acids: CASSLGGRRGYTF. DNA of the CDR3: TGTGCCAGCAGTTTAGGAGGGAGACGCGGCTACACCTTC.

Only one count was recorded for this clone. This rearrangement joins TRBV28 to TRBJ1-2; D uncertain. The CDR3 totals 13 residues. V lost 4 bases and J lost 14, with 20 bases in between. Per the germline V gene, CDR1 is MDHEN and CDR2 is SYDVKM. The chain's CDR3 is CASSSPPAALGTF. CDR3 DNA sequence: TGTGCCAGCAGTTCCCCCCCAGCGGCCCTCGGGACCTTC.

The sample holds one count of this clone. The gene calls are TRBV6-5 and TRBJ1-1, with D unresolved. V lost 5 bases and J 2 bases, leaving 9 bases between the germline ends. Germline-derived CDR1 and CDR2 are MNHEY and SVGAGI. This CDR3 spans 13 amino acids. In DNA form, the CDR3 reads TGTGCCAGCAGTCAGACATTTAACACTGAAGCTTTCTTT. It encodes CASSQTFNTEAFF.

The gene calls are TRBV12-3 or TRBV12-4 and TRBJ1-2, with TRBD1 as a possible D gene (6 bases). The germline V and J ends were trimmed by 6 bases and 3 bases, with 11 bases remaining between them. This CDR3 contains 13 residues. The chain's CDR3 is CASSLDRYYGYTF. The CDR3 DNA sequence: TGTGCCAGCAGCTTGGACAGATACTATGGCTACACCTTC.

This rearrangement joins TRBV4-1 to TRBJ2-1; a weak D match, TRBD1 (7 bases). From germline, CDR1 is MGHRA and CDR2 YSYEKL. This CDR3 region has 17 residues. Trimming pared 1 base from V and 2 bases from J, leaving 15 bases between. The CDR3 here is CASSQAGAGGPYNEQFF. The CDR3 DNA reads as TGCGCCAGCAGCCAAGCAGGCGCAGGGGGGCCCTACAATGAGCAGTTCTTC.

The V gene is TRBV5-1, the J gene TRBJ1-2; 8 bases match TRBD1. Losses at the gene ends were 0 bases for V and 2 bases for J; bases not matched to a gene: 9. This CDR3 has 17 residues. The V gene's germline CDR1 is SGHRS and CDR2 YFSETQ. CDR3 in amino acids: CASSLAVRGTGNYGYTF. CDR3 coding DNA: TGCGCCAGCAGCTTGGCCGTACGCGGGACAGGAAACTATGGCTACACCTTC.

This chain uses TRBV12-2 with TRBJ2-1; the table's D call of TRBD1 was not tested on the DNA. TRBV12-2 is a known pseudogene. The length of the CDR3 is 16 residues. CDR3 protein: CASRLAQDRACDEQFF. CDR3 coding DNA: TGTGCAAGTCGCTTAGCGCAGGACAGGGCCTGCGATGAGCAGTTCTTC.

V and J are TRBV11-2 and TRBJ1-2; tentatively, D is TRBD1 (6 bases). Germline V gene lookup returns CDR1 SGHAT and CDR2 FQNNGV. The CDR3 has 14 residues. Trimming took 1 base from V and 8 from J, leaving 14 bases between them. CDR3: CASSLGEGGRGYTF. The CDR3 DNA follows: TGTGCCAGCAGCTTAGGCGAGGGGGGGCGAGGCTACACCTTC.

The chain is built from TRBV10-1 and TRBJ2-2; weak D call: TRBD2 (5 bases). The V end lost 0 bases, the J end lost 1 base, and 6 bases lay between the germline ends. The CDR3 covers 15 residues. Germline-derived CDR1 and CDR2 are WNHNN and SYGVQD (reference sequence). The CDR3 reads CASSESRGNTGELFF. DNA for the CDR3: TGCGCCAGCAGTGAGTCTCGGGGGAACACCGGGGAGCTGTTTTTT.

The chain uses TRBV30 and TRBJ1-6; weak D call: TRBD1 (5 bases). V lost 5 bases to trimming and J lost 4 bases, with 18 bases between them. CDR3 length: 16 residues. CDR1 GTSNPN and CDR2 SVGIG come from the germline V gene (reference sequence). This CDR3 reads CAWDDSRLFYNSPLHF. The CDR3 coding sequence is TGTGCCTGGGACGACAGTCGATTGTTTTATAATTCACCCCTCCACTTT.

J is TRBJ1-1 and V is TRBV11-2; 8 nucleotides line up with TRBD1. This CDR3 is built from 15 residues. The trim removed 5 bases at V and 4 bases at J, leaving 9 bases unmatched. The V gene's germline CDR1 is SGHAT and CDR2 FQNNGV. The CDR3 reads CASSAPDREVTEAFF. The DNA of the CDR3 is TGTGCCAGCAGCGCACCGGACAGGGAGGTCACTGAAGCTTTCTTT. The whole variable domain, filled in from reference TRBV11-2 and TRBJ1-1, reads EAGVAQSPRYKIIEKRQSVAFWCNPISGHATLYWYQQILGQGPKLLIQFQNNGVVDDSQLPKDRFSAERLKGVDSTLKIQPAKLEDSAVYLCASSAPDREVTEAFFGQGTRLTVV.

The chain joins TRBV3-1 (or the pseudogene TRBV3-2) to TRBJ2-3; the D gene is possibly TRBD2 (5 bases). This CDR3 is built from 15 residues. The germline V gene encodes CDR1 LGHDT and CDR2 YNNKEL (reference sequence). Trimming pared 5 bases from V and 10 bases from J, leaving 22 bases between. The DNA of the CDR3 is TGTGCCAGCAGCGAGAGCGACCTAAGCGGCGGAGCGCAGTATTTT. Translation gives CASSESDLSGGAQYF.

CDR3 amino acids: CASSVEGNGVGTGYTDTQYF. The CDR3 DNA reads as TGTGCCAGCAGCGTAGAAGGGAATGGTGTGGGGACAGGGTACACAGATACGCAGTATTTT. V is TRBV9 and J is TRBJ2-3; 9 nucleotides agree with TRBD1. V trimming: 0 bases; J trimming: 2 bases; junction bases outside the gene matches: 16. The CDR3 sequence is 20 residues long. CDR1 and CDR2 (germline): SGDLS, YYNGEE.

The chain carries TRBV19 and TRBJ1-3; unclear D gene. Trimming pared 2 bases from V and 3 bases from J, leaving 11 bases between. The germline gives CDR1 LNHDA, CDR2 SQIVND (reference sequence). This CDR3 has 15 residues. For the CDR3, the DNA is TGTGCCAGTAGTATAAGGCCAACGGGTGGAAACACCATATATTTT. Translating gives CASSIRPTGGNTIYF.

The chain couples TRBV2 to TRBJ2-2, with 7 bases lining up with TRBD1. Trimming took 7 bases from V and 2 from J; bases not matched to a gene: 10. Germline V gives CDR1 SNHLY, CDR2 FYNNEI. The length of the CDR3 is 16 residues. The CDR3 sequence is CASKMTGWGNTGELFF. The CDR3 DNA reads TGTGCCAGCAAAATGACAGGGTGGGGTAACACCGGGGAGCTGTTTTTT.

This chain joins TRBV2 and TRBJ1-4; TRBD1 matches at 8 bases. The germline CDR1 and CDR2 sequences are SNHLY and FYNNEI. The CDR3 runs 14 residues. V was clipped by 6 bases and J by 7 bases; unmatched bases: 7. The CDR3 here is CASSLDREGEKLFF. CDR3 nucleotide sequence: TGTGCCAGCAGCCTGGACAGGGAGGGTGAAAAACTGTTTTTT.

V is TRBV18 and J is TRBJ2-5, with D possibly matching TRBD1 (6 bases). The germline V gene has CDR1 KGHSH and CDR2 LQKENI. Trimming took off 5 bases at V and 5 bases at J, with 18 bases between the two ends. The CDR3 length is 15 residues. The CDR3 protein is CASSANGAQGETQYF. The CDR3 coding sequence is TGTGCCAGCTCAGCAAACGGAGCACAGGGTGAGACCCAGTACTTC.

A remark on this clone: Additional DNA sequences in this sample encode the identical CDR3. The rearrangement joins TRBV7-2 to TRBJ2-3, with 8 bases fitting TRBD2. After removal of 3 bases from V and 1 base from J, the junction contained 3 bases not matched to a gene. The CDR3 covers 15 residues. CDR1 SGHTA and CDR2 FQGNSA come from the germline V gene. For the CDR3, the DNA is TGTGCCAGCAGCTTTCCGACTAGCGGCACAGATACGCAGTATTTT. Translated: CASSFPTSGTDTQYF.

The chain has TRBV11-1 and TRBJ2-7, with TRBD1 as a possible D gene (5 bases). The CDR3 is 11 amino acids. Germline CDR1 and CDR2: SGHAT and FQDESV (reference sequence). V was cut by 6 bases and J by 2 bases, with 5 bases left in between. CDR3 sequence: CASRGAYEQYF. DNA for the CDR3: TGTGCCAGCAGAGGGGCCTACGAGCAGTACTTC.